These 12 T cell receptor beta chains were all obtained from the same sample, sequenced in a study of vaccination effects on CD4 cells after COVID-19. Data came from immunoSEQ multiplex PCR; TCRdb stores just in-frame clones and leaves some out. This sample has 30,000 to 35,000 clones; approximately 77% occur once, and the top ten carry under 8%. When more than 9 days of culture had elapsed, CD4+ T cells were isolated. The person had a PCR-confirmed SARS-CoV-2 infection during March to December 2020. Each participant was given two doses of one vaccine (BNT162b2 or mRNA-1273). Antigen specificity for these receptors is unknown. Sequenced here: CD4+ T cells from PBMCs cultured without peptide, sampled after COVID-19 vaccination. These receptors all come from a human donor who had a prior SARS-CoV-2 infection.

The V and J genes are TRBV6-1 and TRBJ2-7; TRBD1 is a possible D gene (6 bases). Germline loops: CDR1 MNHNS, CDR2 SASEGT. This CDR3 is 16 amino acids long. Trimming took off 3 bases at V and 0 bases at J, with 15 bases between the two ends. The CDR3 DNA reads as TGTGCCAGCAGTGAGGCGATGGACAGTAGCTCCTACGAGCAGTACTTC. Protein sequence: CASSEAMDSSSYEQYF.

V and J are TRBV11-1 and TRBJ2-5; 8 bases are shared with TRBD1. The CDR3 consists of 14 residues. With V trimmed by 4 bases and J by 3 bases, 4 bases remained unmatched. Germline lookup yields CDR1 SGHAT and CDR2 FQDESV (reference sequence). CDR3 coding DNA: TGTGCCAGCAGCTCACCGACAGGGGAAGAGACCCAGTACTTC. This sequence encodes CASSSPTGEETQYF.

This CDR3 is CATSDLRDTQYF. DNA of the CDR3: TGTGCCACCAGTGATTTGCGGGATACGCAGTATTTT. This chain links TRBV24-1 with TRBJ2-3; D remains unclear. V was clipped by 0 bases and J by 6 bases, with 3 bases between them. The CDR3 extends over 12 amino acids. Germline CDR1 KGHDR, CDR2 SFDVKD.

CDR3 protein: CASSLIPGNEQFF. The CDR3 DNA is TGTGCCAGCAGTCTTATTCCCGGCAATGAGCAGTTCTTC. The chain combines TRBV27 with TRBJ2-1, with D hard to call. This CDR3 has 13 residues. The V gene lost 5 bases and the J gene lost 6 bases, with 11 bases spanning the gap. The germline gives CDR1 MNHEY, CDR2 SMNVEV (reference sequence).

This chain uses TRBV4-1 with TRBJ2-7; TRBD1 matches 7 bases. CDR3 length: 15 residues. Looked up from germline, CDR1 is MGHRA and CDR2 is YSYEKL. V gave up 2 bases and J gave up 2 bases; unmatched junction bases: 6. The DNA for the CDR3 is TGCGCCAGCAGCCAACATCAGGGGGACCCCTACGAGCAGTACTTC. This translates into CASSQHQGDPYEQYF.

The V call is TRBV5-6, the J call TRBJ2-3; no reliable D call. The CDR3 sequence is 15 residues long. Germline values: CDR1 SGHDT, CDR2 YYEEEE. V shed 1 base and J shed 0 bases, with 9 bases lying between them. CDR3: CASSLPAVSTDTQYF. CDR3 DNA: TGTGCCAGCAGCTTGCCGGCCGTCAGCACAGATACGCAGTATTTT.

V is TRBV24-1 and J is TRBJ1-1; TRBD1 matches at 7 bases. Germline V CDR1 and CDR2: KGHDR, SFDVKD. The ends lost 4 bases at V and 1 base at J; junction bases unmatched: 8. The CDR3 covers 16 residues. The CDR3 nucleotides read TGTGCCACCAGTGACAATGACAGGGAAAAGAACACTGAAGCTTTCTTT. Translation gives CATSDNDREKNTEAFF.

This clone was counted between two and nine times. This chain uses TRBV7-2 with TRBJ2-7; D call uncertain. From germline, CDR1 is SGHTA and CDR2 FQGNSA. The CDR3 covers 14 residues. Trimming removed 2 bases at V and 1 base at J, with 9 bases between. The CDR3 DNA sequence: TGTGCCAGCAGCTTAAACTCAGGATCCTACGAGCAGTACTTC. Protein: CASSLNSGSYEQYF.

DNA for the CDR3: TGTGCCACCAGCAGAGGACGAGGGTCCGAGCAGTACTTC. Translated, it gives CATSRGRGSEQYF. The V gene is TRBV15, the J gene TRBJ2-7; maybe TRBD2 (5 bases). V was trimmed by 1 base and J by 6 bases, leaving 10 bases between them. This CDR3 is 13 amino acids long. CDR1 is LNHNV and CDR2 is YYDKDF in the germline V gene (reference sequence).

This chain links TRBV7-3 with TRBJ2-5; 9 nucleotides agree with TRBD2. CDR1 and CDR2 from the germline V gene are SGHTA and FQGTGA. This CDR3 has 15 amino acids. J was trimmed by 5 bases and V by 2 bases; bases with no gene match: 6. The CDR3 protein is CASSLRRGGLETQYF. DNA for the CDR3: TGTGCCAGCAGCTTACGGCGGGGGGGCCTGGAGACCCAGTACTTC.

The chain joins TRBV7-9 to TRBJ2-7, with D uncertain. V gave up 2 bases and J gave up 1 base, with 9 bases separating them. Germline lookup yields CDR1 SEHNR and CDR2 FQNEAQ (reference sequence). This CDR3 contains 14 residues. As DNA, the CDR3 is TGTGCCAGCAGCTTACTTTCCGGTTCCTACGAGCAGTACTTC. Translating gives CASSLLSGSYEQYF.

J is TRBJ2-5 and V is TRBV5-1; perhaps TRBD2 as D (6 bases). In germline, CDR1 is SGHRS, CDR2 YFSETQ. V dropped 3 bases and J dropped 5 bases, with 11 bases sitting between them. The CDR3 sequence is 13 residues long. This CDR3 is CASSSGGAETQYF. The DNA for the CDR3 is TGCGCCAGCAGCTCCGGGGGTGCGGAGACCCAGTACTTC.